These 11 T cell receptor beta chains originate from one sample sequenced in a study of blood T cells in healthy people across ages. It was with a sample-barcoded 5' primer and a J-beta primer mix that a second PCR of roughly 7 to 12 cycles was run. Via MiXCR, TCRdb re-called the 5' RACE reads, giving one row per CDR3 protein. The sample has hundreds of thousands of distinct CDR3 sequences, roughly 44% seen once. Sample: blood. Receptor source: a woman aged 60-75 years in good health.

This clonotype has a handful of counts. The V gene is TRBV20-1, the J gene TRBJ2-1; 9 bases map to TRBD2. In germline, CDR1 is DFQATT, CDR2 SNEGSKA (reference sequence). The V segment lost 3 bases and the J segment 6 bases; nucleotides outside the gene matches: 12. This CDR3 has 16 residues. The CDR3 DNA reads TGCAGTGCTAGCCTGAGTCCGGGACTAGCCCTCAATGAGCAGTTCTTC. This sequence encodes CSASLSPGLALNEQFF.

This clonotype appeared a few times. The chain's CDR3 is CASSPLGGADTQYF. CDR3 sequence (DNA): TGCGCCAGCAGCCCCCTCGGGGGCGCGGATACGCAGTATTTT. The gene calls are TRBV5-1 and TRBJ2-3; perhaps D is TRBD1 or TRBD2 (6 bases each). The V and J ends lost 4 bases and 6 bases respectively, with 15 bases between them. The germline CDR1 and CDR2 sequences are SGHRS and YFSETQ. This CDR3 is built from 14 residues.

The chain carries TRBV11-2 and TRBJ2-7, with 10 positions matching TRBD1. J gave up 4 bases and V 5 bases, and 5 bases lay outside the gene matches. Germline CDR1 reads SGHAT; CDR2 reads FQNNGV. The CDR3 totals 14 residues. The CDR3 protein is CASSNDRGRYEQYF. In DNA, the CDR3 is TGTGCCAGCAGCAATGACAGGGGGCGGTACGAGCAGTACTTC.

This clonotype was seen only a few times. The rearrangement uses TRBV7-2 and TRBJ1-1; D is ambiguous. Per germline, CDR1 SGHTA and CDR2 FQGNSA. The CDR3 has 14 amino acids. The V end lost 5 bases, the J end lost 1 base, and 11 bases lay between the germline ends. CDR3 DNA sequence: TGTGCCAGCAGCCGAGCCTTGAGGAACACTGAAGCTTTCTTT. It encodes CASSRALRNTEAFF.

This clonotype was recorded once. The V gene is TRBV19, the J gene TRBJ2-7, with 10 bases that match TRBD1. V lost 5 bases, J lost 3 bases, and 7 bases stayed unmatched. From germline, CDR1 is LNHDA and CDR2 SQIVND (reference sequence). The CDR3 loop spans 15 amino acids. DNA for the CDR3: TGTGCCAGTAGTGAAAGCCGGGACAGGGGCTACGAGCAGTACTTC. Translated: CASSESRDRGYEQYF. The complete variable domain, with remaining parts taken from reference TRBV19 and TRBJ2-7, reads DGGITQSPKYLFRKEGQNVTLSCEQNLNHDAMYWYRQDPGQGLRLIYYSQIVNDFQKGDIAEGYSVSREKKESFPLTVTSAQKNPTAFYLCASSESRDRGYEQYFGPGTRLTVT.

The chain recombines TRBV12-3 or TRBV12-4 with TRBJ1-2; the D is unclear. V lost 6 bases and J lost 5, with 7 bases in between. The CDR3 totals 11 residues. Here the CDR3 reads CASRRVYGYTF. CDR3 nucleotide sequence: TGTGCCAGCAGGCGGGTGTATGGCTACACCTTC.

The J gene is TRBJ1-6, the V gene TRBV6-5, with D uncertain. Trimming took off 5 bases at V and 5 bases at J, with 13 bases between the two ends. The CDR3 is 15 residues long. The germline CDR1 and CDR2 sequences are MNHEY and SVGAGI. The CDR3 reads CASSHDGNNNSPLHF. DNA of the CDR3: TGTGCCAGCAGTCACGACGGGAACAATAATTCACCCCTCCACTTT.

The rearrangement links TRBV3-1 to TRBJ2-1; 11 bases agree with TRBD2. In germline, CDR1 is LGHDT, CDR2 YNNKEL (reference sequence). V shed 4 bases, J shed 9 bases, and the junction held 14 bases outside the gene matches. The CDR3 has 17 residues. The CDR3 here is CASSRDRGSGGAGEQFF. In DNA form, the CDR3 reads TGTGCCAGCAGCCGAGATCGCGGTAGCGGGGGGGCCGGTGAGCAGTTCTTC.

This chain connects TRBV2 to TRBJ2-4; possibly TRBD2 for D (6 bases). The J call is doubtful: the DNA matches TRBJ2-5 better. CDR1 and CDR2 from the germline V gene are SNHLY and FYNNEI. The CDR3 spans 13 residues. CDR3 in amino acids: CASGGGLKETQYF. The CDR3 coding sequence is TGTGCCAGCGGAGGAGGACTAAAAGAGACCCAGTACTTC.

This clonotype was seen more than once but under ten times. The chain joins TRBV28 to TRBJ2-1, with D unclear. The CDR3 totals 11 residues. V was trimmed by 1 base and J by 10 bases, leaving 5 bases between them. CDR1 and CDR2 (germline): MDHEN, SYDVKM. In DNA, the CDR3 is TGTGCCAGCAGTTTATATCGGGAGCAGTTCTTC. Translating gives CASSLYREQFF.

The CDR3 nucleotides read TGCGCCAGCAGCTCTCGAGCGGGAGTCGTAGATACGCAGTATTTT. Translated, it gives CASSSRAGVVDTQYF. The chain uses TRBV5-1 and TRBJ2-3; 8 bases fit TRBD2. Per the germline V gene, CDR1 is SGHRS and CDR2 is YFSETQ. J was trimmed by 5 bases and V by 3 bases; bases with no gene match: 8. The length of the CDR3 is 15 residues.